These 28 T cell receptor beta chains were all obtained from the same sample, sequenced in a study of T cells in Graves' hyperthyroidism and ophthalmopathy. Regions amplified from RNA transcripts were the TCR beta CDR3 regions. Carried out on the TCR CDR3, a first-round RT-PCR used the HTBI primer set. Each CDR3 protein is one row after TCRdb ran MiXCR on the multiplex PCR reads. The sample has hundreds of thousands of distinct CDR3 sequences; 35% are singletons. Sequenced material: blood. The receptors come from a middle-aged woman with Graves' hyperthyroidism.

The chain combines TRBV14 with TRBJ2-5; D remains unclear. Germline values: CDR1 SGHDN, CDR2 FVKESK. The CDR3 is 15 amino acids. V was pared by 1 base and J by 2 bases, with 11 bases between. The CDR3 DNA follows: TGTGCCAGCAGCCAAGCCCCCTACAGACAAGAGACCCAGTACTTC. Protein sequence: CASSQAPYRQETQYF.

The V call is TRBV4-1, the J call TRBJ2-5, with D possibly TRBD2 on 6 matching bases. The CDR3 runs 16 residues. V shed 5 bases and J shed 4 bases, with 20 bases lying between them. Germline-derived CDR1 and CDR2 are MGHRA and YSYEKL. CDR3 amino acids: CASSDPWGERPETQYF. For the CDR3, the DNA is TGCGCCAGCAGCGATCCATGGGGGGAGAGACCAGAGACCCAGTACTTC.

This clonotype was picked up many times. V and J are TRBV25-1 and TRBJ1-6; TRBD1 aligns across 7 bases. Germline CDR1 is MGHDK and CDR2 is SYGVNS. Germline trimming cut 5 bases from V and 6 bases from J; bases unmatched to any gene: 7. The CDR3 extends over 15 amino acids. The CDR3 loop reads CASSLTGTSNSPLHF. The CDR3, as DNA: TGTGCCAGCAGTTTGACAGGGACGAGTAATTCACCCCTCCACTTT.

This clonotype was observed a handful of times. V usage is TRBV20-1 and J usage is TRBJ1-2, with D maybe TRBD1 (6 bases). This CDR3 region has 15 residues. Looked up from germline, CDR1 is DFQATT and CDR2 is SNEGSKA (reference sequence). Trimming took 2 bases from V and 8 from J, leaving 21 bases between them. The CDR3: CSARPRGDNPIGYTF. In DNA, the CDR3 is TGCAGTGCTAGACCCAGGGGCGATAACCCCATCGGCTACACCTTC.

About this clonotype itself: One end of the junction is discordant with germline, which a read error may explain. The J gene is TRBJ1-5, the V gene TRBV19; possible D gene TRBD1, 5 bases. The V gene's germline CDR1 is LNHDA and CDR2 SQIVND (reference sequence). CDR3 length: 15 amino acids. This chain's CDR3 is CASSIEGRASQPQLF. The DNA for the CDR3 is TGTGCCAGTAGTATAGAAGGCAGGGCGAGCCAGCCCCAGCTTTTT.

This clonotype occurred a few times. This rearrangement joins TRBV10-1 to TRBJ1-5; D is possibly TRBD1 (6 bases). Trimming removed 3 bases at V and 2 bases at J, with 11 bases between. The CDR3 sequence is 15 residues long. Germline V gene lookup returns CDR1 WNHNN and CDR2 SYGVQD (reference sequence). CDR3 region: CASSEGGPGNQPQHF. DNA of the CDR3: TGCGCCAGCAGTGAAGGGGGACCGGGCAATCAGCCCCAGCATTTT.

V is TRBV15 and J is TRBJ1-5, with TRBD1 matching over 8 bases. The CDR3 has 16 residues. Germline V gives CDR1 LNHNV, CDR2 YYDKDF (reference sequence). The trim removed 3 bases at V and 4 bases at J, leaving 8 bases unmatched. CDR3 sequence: CATSSPGTGPNQPQHF. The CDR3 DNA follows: TGTGCCACCAGCAGCCCGGGGACAGGACCAAATCAGCCCCAGCATTTT.

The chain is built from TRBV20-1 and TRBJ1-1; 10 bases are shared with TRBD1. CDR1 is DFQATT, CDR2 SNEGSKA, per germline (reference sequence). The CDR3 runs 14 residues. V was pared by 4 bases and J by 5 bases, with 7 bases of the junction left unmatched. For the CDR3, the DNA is TGCAGTGCTACTACCGGGACAGGGGAGACTGAAGCTTTCTTT. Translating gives CSATTGTGETEAFF.

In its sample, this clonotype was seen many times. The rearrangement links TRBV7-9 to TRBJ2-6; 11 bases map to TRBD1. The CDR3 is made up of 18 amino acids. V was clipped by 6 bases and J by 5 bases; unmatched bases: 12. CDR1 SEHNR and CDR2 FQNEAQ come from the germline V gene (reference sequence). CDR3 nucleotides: TGTGCCAGCAGTTCGGACAGGACAGGGGGCGTGAGGGCCAACGTCCTGACTTTC. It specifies CASSSDRTGGVRANVLTF. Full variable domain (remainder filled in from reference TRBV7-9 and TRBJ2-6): DTGVSQNPRHKITKRGQNVTFRCDPISEHNRLYWYRQTLGQGPEFLTYFQNEAQLEKSRLLSDRFSAERPKGSFSTLEIQRTEQGDSAMYLCASSSDRTGGVRANVLTFGAGSRLTVL.

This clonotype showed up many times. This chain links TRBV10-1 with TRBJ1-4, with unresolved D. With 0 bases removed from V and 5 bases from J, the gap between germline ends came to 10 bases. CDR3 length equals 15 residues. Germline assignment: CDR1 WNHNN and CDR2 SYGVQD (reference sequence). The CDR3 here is CASSESTGPNEKLFF. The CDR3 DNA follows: TGCGCCAGCAGTGAGTCGACCGGACCGAATGAAAAACTGTTTTTT.

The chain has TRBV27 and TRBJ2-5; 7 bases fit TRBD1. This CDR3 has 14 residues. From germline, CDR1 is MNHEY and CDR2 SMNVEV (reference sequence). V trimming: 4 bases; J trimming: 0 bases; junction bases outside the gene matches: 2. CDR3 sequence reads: CASSSQGNQETQYF. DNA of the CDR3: TGTGCCAGCAGTTCACAGGGGAACCAAGAGACCCAGTACTTC.

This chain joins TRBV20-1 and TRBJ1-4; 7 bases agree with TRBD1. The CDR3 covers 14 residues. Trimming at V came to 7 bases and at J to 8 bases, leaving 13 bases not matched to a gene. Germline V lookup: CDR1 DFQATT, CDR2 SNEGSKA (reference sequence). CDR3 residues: CSVTKTGLEEKLFF. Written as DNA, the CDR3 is TGCAGTGTTACGAAGACAGGGCTCGAGGAAAAACTGTTTTTT.

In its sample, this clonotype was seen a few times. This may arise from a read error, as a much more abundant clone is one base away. CDR3 DNA sequence: TGTGCCAGCAGCCCCGCCACGGAGACCCAGTACTTC. Its translation is CASSPATETQYF. The chain links TRBV12-3 or TRBV12-4 to TRBJ2-5; no clear D. This CDR3 has 12 residues. V was cut by 6 bases and J by 5 bases, with 10 bases left in between.

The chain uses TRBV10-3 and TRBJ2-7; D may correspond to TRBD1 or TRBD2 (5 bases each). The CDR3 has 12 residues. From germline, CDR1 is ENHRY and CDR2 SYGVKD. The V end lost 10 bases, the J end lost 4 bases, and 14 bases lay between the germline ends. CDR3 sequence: CASRHGGYEQYF. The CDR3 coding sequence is TGTGCCAGCAGACATGGGGGTTACGAGCAGTACTTC.

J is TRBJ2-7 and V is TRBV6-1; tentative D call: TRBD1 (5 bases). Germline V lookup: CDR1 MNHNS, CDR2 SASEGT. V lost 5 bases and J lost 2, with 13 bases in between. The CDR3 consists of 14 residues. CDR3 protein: CASSTVRVPYEQYF. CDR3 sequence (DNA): TGTGCCAGCAGTACGGTCAGGGTACCCTACGAGCAGTACTTC.

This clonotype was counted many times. CDR3 region: CASSLGEETGETQYF. CDR3 coding DNA: TGTGCCAGCAGCTTAGGGGAGGAAACGGGTGAGACCCAGTACTTC. This chain connects TRBV7-8 to TRBJ2-5, with D perhaps matching TRBD2 (6 bases). This CDR3 is built from 15 residues. V gave up 1 base and J gave up 5 bases, with 14 bases separating them. Germline V gene lookup returns CDR1 SGHVS and CDR2 FQNEAQ.

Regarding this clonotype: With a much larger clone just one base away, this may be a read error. CDR3 DNA sequence: TGTGCCAGCAGGGGGGCCGCTCAAGAGACCCAGTACTTC. This translates into CASRGAAQETQYF. The chain employs TRBV7-2 and TRBJ2-5; D is possibly TRBD1 (6 bases). Germline-derived CDR1 and CDR2 are SGHTA and FQGNSA. This CDR3 is built from 13 residues. V lost 6 bases to trimming and J lost 2 bases, with 10 bases between them.

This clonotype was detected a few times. CDR3 amino acids: CASSIQGLWGNEKLFF. Here the CDR3 DNA reads TGTGCCAGTAGTATCCAGGGCTTGTGGGGTAATGAAAAACTGTTTTTT. This chain joins TRBV19 and TRBJ1-4; perhaps TRBD1 as D (5 bases). Germline V gives CDR1 LNHDA, CDR2 SQIVND (reference sequence). Trimming left V 3 bases short and J 4 bases short, with 15 bases between. The CDR3 is 16 residues long.

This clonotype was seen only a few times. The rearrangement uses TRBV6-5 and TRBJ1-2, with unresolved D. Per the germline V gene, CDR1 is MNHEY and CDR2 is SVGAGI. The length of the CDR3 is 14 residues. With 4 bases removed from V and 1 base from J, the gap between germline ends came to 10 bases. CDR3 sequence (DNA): TGTGCCAGCAGTTTTTCAGGAATTAACTATGGCTACACCTTC. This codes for CASSFSGINYGYTF.

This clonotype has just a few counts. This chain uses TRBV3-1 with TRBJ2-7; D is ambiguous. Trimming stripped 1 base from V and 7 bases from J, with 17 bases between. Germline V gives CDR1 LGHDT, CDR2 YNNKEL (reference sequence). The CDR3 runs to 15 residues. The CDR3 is CASSQGSSMGGEQYF. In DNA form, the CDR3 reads TGTGCCAGCAGCCAAGGGTCAAGCATGGGTGGAGAGCAGTACTTC.

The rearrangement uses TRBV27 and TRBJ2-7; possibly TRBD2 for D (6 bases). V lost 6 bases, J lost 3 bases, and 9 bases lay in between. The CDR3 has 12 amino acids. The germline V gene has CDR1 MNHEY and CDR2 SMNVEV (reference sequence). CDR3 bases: TGTGCCAGCAGGGACTATGGCTACGAGCAGTACTTC. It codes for CASRDYGYEQYF.

This CDR3 is CASSKNTFRPDPNTGELFF. CDR3 nucleotides: TGTGCCAGCAGCAAAAACACTTTCAGACCGGACCCGAACACCGGGGAGCTGTTTTTT. The chain joins TRBV7-9 to TRBJ2-2, with D unresolved. The ends were cut back, 5 bases at V and 0 bases at J, with 22 bases in the middle. The germline gives CDR1 SEHNR, CDR2 FQNEAQ (reference sequence). This CDR3 has 19 amino acids.

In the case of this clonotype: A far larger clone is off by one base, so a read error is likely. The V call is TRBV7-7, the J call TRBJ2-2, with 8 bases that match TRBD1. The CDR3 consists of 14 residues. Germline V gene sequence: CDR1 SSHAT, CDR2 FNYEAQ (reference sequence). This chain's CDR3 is CANTGTGNTGELFF. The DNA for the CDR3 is TGTGCTAACACCGGGACAGGGAACACCGGGGAGCTGTTTTTT.

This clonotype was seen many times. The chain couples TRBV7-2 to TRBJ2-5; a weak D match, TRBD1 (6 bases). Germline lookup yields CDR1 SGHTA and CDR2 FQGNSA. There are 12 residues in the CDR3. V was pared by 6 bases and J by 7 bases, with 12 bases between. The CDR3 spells CASRGYRVTQYF. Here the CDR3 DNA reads TGTGCCAGCAGGGGCTACAGGGTGACCCAGTACTTC. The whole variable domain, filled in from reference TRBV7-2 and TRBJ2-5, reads GAGVSQSPSNKVTEKGKDVELRCDPISGHTALYWYRQSLGQGLEFLIYFQGNSAPDKSGLPSDRFSAERTGGSVSTLTIQRTQQEDSAVYLCASRGYRVTQYFGPGTRLLVL.

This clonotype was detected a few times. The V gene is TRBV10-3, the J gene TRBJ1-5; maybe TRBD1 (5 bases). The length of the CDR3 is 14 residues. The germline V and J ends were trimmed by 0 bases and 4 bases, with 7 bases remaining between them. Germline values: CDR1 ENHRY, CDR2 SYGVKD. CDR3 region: CAISESTANQPQHF. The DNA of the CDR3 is TGTGCCATCAGTGAGTCGACAGCTAATCAGCCCCAGCATTTT.

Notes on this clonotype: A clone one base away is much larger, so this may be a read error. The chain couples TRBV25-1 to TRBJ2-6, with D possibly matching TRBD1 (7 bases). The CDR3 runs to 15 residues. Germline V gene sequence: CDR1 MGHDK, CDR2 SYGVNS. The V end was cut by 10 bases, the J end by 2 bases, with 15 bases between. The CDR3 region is CATGGQNPGANVLTF. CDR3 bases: TGTGCCACCGGGGGACAGAACCCTGGGGCCAACGTCCTGACTTTC.

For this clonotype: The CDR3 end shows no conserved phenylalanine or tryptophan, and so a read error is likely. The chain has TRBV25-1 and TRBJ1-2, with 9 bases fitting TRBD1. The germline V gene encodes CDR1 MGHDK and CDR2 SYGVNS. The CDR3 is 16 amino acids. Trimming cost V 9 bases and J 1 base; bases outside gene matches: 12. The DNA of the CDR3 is TGTGCCAGTAGGAGGACAGGGGAGGTTCGTAACTATGGCTACACCCTC. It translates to CASRRTGEVRNYGYTL.

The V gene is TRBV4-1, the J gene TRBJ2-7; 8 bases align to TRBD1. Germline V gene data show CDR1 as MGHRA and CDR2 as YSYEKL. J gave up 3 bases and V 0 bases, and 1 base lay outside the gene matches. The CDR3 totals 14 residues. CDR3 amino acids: CASSQEDRDYEQYF. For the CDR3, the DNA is TGCGCCAGCAGCCAAGAGGACAGGGACTACGAGCAGTACTTC.